This T cell receptor beta chain was found in a study of cytomegalovirus exposure and HLA in healthy donors. Overall study context: Among approximately 400 genotyped donors, about 83% fell in the Caucasian-associated ancestry cluster.

Regarding this clone: Its antigen is currently unknown.

Study-wide results and limits: In an earlier analysis, most TCR beta V segments were productive about 90% or about 30% of the time. Presence/absence comparisons presumed near-even sequencing depth among donors.

PCR involved 60 Vbeta and 13 Jbeta primers. Assay used: immunoSEQ multiplex PCR; TCRdb lists only in-frame clones, some missing. Seen here are some 160,000 clones, approximately 88% observed once, and the top ten hold 1.5%. The CDR3 loop spans 18 amino acids. CDR1 and CDR2 from the germline V gene are SEHNR and FQNEAQ (reference sequence). After removal of 5 bases from V and 1 base from J, the junction contained 13 bases not matched to a gene. The specimen sequenced was PBMCs. The sequence came from a woman aged 18-29 years in good health and CMV-seronegative. The V and J genes are TRBV7-9 and TRBJ2-5, with 10 positions matching TRBD2. In nucleotides, the CDR3 is TGTGCCAGCAGCCCCAGGGAGCGTGCTAGCGGGGGCCAAGAGACCCAGTACTTC. This translates into CASSPRERASGGQETQYF.